The 24 T cell receptor beta chains given below trace back to one sample, sequenced in a study of blood T cell repertoires in COVID-19. Clones were sequenced by immunoSEQ multiplex PCR, and TCRdb holds only the in-frame ones, with some missing. Of some 250,000 clones listed, approximately 83% are singletons. Input material: PBMCs or T cells enriched from blood (not recorded which). The receptors come from a woman aged 50 to 60 who had recovered from COVID-19.

The V gene is TRBV28, the J gene TRBJ2-7; 7 bases map to TRBD1. After removal of 3 bases from V and 5 bases from J, the junction contained 7 bases not matched to a gene. CDR1 MDHEN and CDR2 SYDVKM come from the germline V gene. CDR3 length: 14 residues. CDR3 region: CASSFPSGGNEQYF. The CDR3 nucleotides are TGTGCCAGCAGTTTCCCATCAGGGGGAAACGAGCAGTACTTC. Looking up the rest from reference TRBV28 and TRBJ2-7 gives the full variable domain: DVKVTQSSRYLVKRTGEKVFLECVQDMDHENMFWYRQDPGLGLRLIYFSYDVKMKEKGDIPEGYSVSREKKERFSLILESASTNQTSMYLCASSFPSGGNEQYFGPGTRLTVT.

The chain is built from TRBV29-1 and TRBJ1-3; D remains ambiguous. Germline V gene data show CDR1 as SQVTM and CDR2 as ANQGSEA. The CDR3 covers 14 residues. Trimming pared 2 bases from V and 0 bases from J, leaving 8 bases between. CDR3 region: CSVESRGSGNTIYF. DNA of the CDR3: TGCAGCGTTGAATCCCGGGGCTCTGGAAACACCATATATTTT.

CDR3 nucleotide sequence: TGTGCCAGCTCGCCTTCCGGACAGCGAGGAGAAAAACTGTTTTTT. It yields the protein CASSPSGQRGEKLFF. The chain joins TRBV18 to TRBJ1-4, with D maybe TRBD1 (6 bases). The ends were cut back, 6 bases at V and 8 bases at J, with 19 bases in the middle. The CDR3 loop spans 15 amino acids. Germline V gives CDR1 KGHSH, CDR2 LQKENI.

The V and J genes are TRBV3-1 (or the pseudogene TRBV3-2) and TRBJ2-1; D remains ambiguous. V was clipped by 1 base and J by 8 bases, with 6 bases between them. CDR1 and CDR2 from the germline V gene are LGHDT and YNNKEL (reference sequence). CDR3 length equals 12 residues. The CDR3 DNA reads as TGTGCCAGCAGCCAAGTTGCGGATGAGCAGTTCTTC. Translated: CASSQVADEQFF.

The chain is built from TRBV4-1 and TRBJ2-7; TRBD2 matches 7 bases. The CDR3 is 15 residues long. V lost 0 bases, J lost 3 bases, and 5 bases stayed unmatched. Germline V gene lookup returns CDR1 MGHRA and CDR2 YSYEKL. The CDR3 is CASSQDPSGYYEQYF. Here the CDR3 DNA reads TGCGCCAGCAGCCAAGATCCTAGCGGATACTACGAGCAGTACTTC.

The V gene is TRBV11-2, the J gene TRBJ2-3, with unresolved D. Trimming removed 4 bases at V and 2 bases at J, with 4 bases between. From germline, CDR1 is SGHAT and CDR2 FQNNGV. CDR3 size: 12 residues. CDR3 in DNA: TGTGCCAGCAGCTCCAACACAGATACGCAGTATTTT. Translating gives CASSSNTDTQYF.

The chain couples TRBV5-4 to TRBJ1-2; D uncertain. The CDR3 covers 15 residues. Deletions cut 3 bases from V and 7 bases from J, with 19 bases between. CDR1 and CDR2 (germline): SGHNT, YYREEE (reference sequence). The CDR3 protein is CASSSGALAGFGYTF. CDR3 in DNA: TGTGCCAGCAGCTCCGGAGCGCTAGCGGGGTTTGGCTACACCTTC.

The V gene is TRBV28, the J gene TRBJ2-7, with 9 bases lining up with TRBD1. The CDR3 is 15 amino acids. Germline CDR1 reads MDHEN; CDR2 reads SYDVKM. Losses at the gene ends were 6 bases for V and 0 bases for J; bases not matched to a gene: 6. The CDR3 loop is CASSGRQGGSYEQYF. The CDR3 DNA reads as TGTGCCAGCAGCGGAAGACAGGGGGGCTCCTACGAGCAGTACTTC.

V usage is TRBV5-4 and J usage is TRBJ2-7; 7 bases fit TRBD1. The V gene's germline CDR1 is SGHNT and CDR2 YYREEE (reference sequence). CDR3 length: 14 residues. The trim removed 4 bases at V and 4 bases at J, leaving 8 bases unmatched. The CDR3 DNA sequence: TGTGCCAGCAGCCCCCCGGACAGGTGGTACGAGCAGTACTTC. This encodes CASSPPDRWYEQYF.

The chain couples TRBV28 to TRBJ1-5, with TRBD1 identical over 7 bases. Trimming removed 5 bases from V and 0 bases from J; junction bases left unmatched: 16. CDR3 size: 19 residues. Germline V gives CDR1 MDHEN, CDR2 SYDVKM. The CDR3 nucleotides are TGTGCCAGCAGTCAGAACCGCCTCGGGACAGCGTATAGCAATCAGCCCCAGCATTTT. This encodes CASSQNRLGTAYSNQPQHF.

Only one count was recorded for this clone. The gene calls are TRBV28 and TRBJ2-1, with TRBD2 identical over 13 bases. CDR1 and CDR2 from the germline V gene are MDHEN and SYDVKM. V lost 0 bases to trimming and J lost 5 bases; unmatched junction nucleotides: 4. The CDR3 covers 17 residues. The CDR3 sequence is CASSLWFGLAGDNEQFF. In DNA form, the CDR3 reads TGTGCCAGCAGTTTATGGTTCGGACTAGCGGGAGACAATGAGCAGTTCTTC.

The chain is built from TRBV2 and TRBJ2-5, with D maybe TRBD2 (7 bases). V shed 6 bases and J shed 3 bases, with 20 bases lying between them. The CDR3 length is 16 residues. Germline CDR1 is SNHLY and CDR2 is FYNNEI. The CDR3 loop is CASRRGYPGTKETQYF. Here the CDR3 DNA reads TGTGCCAGCAGGAGGGGGTACCCGGGGACTAAAGAGACCCAGTACTTC.

This chain connects TRBV27 to TRBJ1-1; the D gene is possibly TRBD1 (6 bases). The V and J ends lost 6 bases and 5 bases respectively, with 13 bases between them. This CDR3 region has 13 residues. The germline V gene has CDR1 MNHEY and CDR2 SMNVEV (reference sequence). Written as DNA, the CDR3 is TGTGCCAGCAGAAAGCAGGGGAATACTGAAGCTTTCTTT. Translating it yields CASRKQGNTEAFF.

CDR3 protein: CATGIGQAGETQYF. The CDR3 DNA follows: TGTGCCACCGGGATCGGACAGGCGGGAGAGACCCAGTACTTC. The genes are TRBV24-1 and TRBJ2-5; 7 bases line up with TRBD1. Germline V gene data show CDR1 as KGHDR and CDR2 as SFDVKD. The CDR3 loop spans 14 amino acids. Trimming removed 9 bases from V and 4 bases from J; junction bases left unmatched: 10.

CDR3 sequence: CASSLEAGVRNEQYF. The CDR3 coding sequence is TGTGCCAGCAGCTTAGAGGCGGGAGTACGCAACGAGCAGTACTTC. The chain links TRBV7-2 to TRBJ2-7; 7 bases fit TRBD2. The germline V gene has CDR1 SGHTA and CDR2 FQGNSA. Trimming at V came to 1 base and at J to 5 bases, leaving 8 bases not matched to a gene. The length of the CDR3 is 15 residues. The full variable domain, rest sourced from reference TRBV7-2 and TRBJ2-7, is GAGVSQSPSNKVTEKGKDVELRCDPISGHTALYWYRQSLGQGLEFLIYFQGNSAPDKSGLPSDRFSAERTGGSVSTLTIQRTQQEDSAVYLCASSLEAGVRNEQYFGPGTRLTVT.

CDR3 residues: CASTPQWRRTEAFF. The CDR3 DNA is TGTGCCAGCACCCCACAGTGGCGAAGGACTGAAGCTTTCTTT. This chain connects TRBV28 to TRBJ1-1; D not certain. CDR3 length: 14 residues. Germline CDR1 and CDR2: MDHEN and SYDVKM. V gave up 7 bases and J gave up 5 bases, with 17 bases separating them.

The sample holds a few counts of this clone. CDR3 in DNA: TGTGCCAGCAGCTCGACTGGCTCATCGAGCTCCTACGAGCAGTACTTC. As protein: CASSSTGSSSSYEQYF. The chain combines TRBV5-6 with TRBJ2-7, with D unclear. Between the trimmed V and J ends, which lost 3 bases and 0 bases, there was a span of 16 bases. This CDR3 spans 16 amino acids. CDR1 and CDR2 (germline): SGHDT, YYEEEE.

Remarks on this clone: A read error is likely, as this CDR3 ends without the conserved phenylalanine or tryptophan. The DNA is left out, because the CDR3 cannot be placed on it with certainty; the CDR3 is given as TCRdb lists it. The CDR3 is CASSLSGRSSPFL. The V gene is TRBV27, the J gene TRBJ2-3; the table assigns TRBD2, which was not confirmed against the DNA. The CDR3 is 13 amino acids long, termini counted. Per germline, CDR1 MNHEY and CDR2 SMNVEV (reference sequence).

The chain has TRBV2 and TRBJ2-7; the match to TRBD1 covers 7 bases. V gave up 0 bases and J gave up 3 bases; unmatched junction bases: 8. CDR3 length: 16 residues. Looked up from germline, CDR1 is SNHLY and CDR2 is FYNNEI. The CDR3 loop reads CASSEARTGLVYEQYF. The CDR3, as DNA: TGTGCCAGCAGTGAAGCAAGGACAGGATTGGTCTACGAGCAGTACTTC.

The CDR3 reads CASSAVFSNSPLHF. The DNA for the CDR3 is TGTGCCAGCAGCGCGGTATTCTCCAATTCACCCCTCCACTTT. The chain links TRBV7-9 to TRBJ1-6, with no clear D. The V and J ends lost 5 bases and 7 bases respectively, with 12 bases between them. The CDR3 runs 14 residues. CDR1 and CDR2 from the germline V gene are SEHNR and FQNEAQ (reference sequence). The full variable domain, in which reference TRBV7-9 and TRBJ1-6 provide the parts outside the CDR3, is DTGVSQNPRHKITKRGQNVTFRCDPISEHNRLYWYRQTLGQGPEFLTYFQNEAQLEKSRLLSDRFSAERPKGSFSTLEIQRTEQGDSAMYLCASSAVFSNSPLHFGNGTRLTVT.

The rearrangement links TRBV5-8 to TRBJ1-3; possible D gene TRBD1, 5 bases. V lost 0 bases, J lost 0 bases, and 10 bases lay in between. This CDR3 region has 16 residues. Germline-derived CDR1 and CDR2 are SGHTS and YDEGEE. The CDR3 region is CASSLGQLSSGNTIYF. CDR3 nucleotides: TGTGCCAGCAGCTTGGGACAGCTGAGCTCTGGAAACACCATATATTTT.

The chain couples TRBV18 to TRBJ1-6, with D hard to call. In germline, CDR1 is KGHSH, CDR2 LQKENI. The V end was cut by 1 base, the J end by 5 bases, with 9 bases between. This CDR3 is built from 15 residues. The CDR3 is CASSPQTGNNSPLHF. For the CDR3, the DNA is TGTGCCAGCTCACCACAGACGGGGAATAATTCACCCCTCCACTTT.

The chain joins TRBV28 to TRBJ1-1; 7 nucleotides match TRBD1. Germline CDR1 and CDR2: MDHEN and SYDVKM. This CDR3 is 14 amino acids long. J lost 5 bases, V lost 3 bases, and 6 bases had no gene match. For the CDR3, the DNA is TGTGCCAGCAGTTTGGCCGACAGGGATACTGAAGCTTTCTTT. This translates into CASSLADRDTEAFF.

Here the CDR3 DNA reads TGTGCCAGCAGCCCGGGTTTCGAGGAGACCCAGTACTTC. Translating it yields CASSPGFEETQYF. This chain joins TRBV12-3 or TRBV12-4 and TRBJ2-5, with unresolved D. The CDR3 spans 13 residues. Trimming pared 6 bases from V and 5 bases from J, leaving 13 bases between.